This T cell receptor beta chain was recorded in a study of regulatory T cells in long-lasting Graves disease. Note on this clonotype: Its antigen is undetermined.

As for time point: persistent/refractory GD, antithyroid drugs over 5 years with positive TRAb. The TCR library used RNA extracted from PBMCs. Study-wide points: In persistent patients, shared public clonotypes (approximately 3,000) outnumbered those in new patients (about 890).

Between the trimmed V and J ends, which lost 0 bases and 8 bases, there was a span of 10 bases. Germline assignment: CDR1 SQVTM and CDR2 ANQGSEA. The CDR3 contains 12 residues. TCR beta libraries were built with iRepertoire HTBI primers and Arm-PCR of CDR3 regions. TCRdb passed the multiplex PCR reads through MiXCR, listing each CDR3 protein once. The table records more than 350,000 distinct CDR3 sequences, approximately 22% of them present only once. The sequence was obtained from a female donor with Graves disease. The starting material was peripheral blood mononuclear cells (PBMCs), obtained when the disease was refractory, from a patient treated with antithyroid drugs. This sequence joins TRBV29-1 and TRBJ1-2; no firm D call. The CDR3 DNA reads as TGCAGCGTTGAAGAATGGGGAGGCGGCTACACCTTC. As protein: CSVEEWGGGYTF.